These T cell receptor beta chains were read from a single sample in a study of tumor and adjacent non-tumor tissue in lung cancer. TCRdb analysed the multiplex PCR reads with MiXCR anew, one entry per CDR3 protein. The sample lists about 200,000 distinct CDR3 sequences; less than 80% were seen once. Material for sequencing was lung tumor tissue. The receptors were gathered from a man aged 55 to 70 with non-small cell lung cancer. Both conserved end residues are part of each CDR3. A D gene is named only where the DNA matches it firmly. Expanded clones get a size class; other rows say once, few or many, or leave the size out.

clone_size	v_call	d_call	j_call	cdr3_aa	cdr3_nt
-	TRBV6-2/TRBV6-3	-	TRBJ2-7	CASSYNRPRSGEQYF	TGTGCCAGCAGTTACAACAGGCCAAGGTCCGGCGAGCAGTACTTC
-	TRBV5-1	-	TRBJ1-2	CASSGHTSVHRYGYTF	TGCGCCAGCAGTGGTCACACCTCAGTTCATAGGTATGGCTACACCTTC
-	TRBV4-2	-	TRBJ2-7	CTSSQVTGGNPTYEQYF	TGTACCAGCAGCCAAGTGACTGGTGGCAACCCGACCTACGAGCAGTACTTC
-	TRBV6-6	TRBD1	TRBJ1-5	CASSTQGLVEPQHF	TGTGCCAGCAGTACACAGGGGTTGGTGGAGCCCCAGCATTTT
few	TRBV11-1	-	TRBJ1-4	CPSSPRREAYEKLFF	TGTCCCAGCAGCCCTCGCCGGGAAGCGTATGAAAAACTGTTTTTT
-	TRBV11-3	-	TRBJ2-1	CASSPHRGGDEQFF	TGTGCCAGCAGCCCGCACAGGGGGGGCGATGAGCAGTTCTTC
many	TRBV28	-	TRBJ2-4	CASSFAQIGLNIQYF	TGTGCCAGCAGTTTTGCACAGATCGGGCTAAACATTCAGTACTTC
-	TRBV12-3/TRBV12-4	-	TRBJ1-1	CVSSSHTGSNTEAFF	TGTGTCAGCAGCTCTCATACTGGTTCGAACACTGAAGCTTTCTTT
few	TRBV28	TRBD1	TRBJ1-6	CASSFDRAPYNSPLHF	TGTGCCAGCAGTTTCGACAGGGCGCCCTATAATTCACCCCTCCACTTT
-	TRBV20-1	-	TRBJ1-5	CSARYWTSNQPQHF	TGCAGTGCTAGATACTGGACAAGCAATCAGCCCCAGCATTTT
-	TRBV5-6	TRBD1	TRBJ2-7	CASSLVPGGGKEQYF	TGTGCCAGCAGCTTGGTACCAGGGGGCGGGAAAGAGCAATACTTC
-	TRBV20-1	-	TRBJ2-3	CSAYPVGATDTQYF	TGCAGTGCCTACCCAGTGGGGGCCACAGATACCCAGTATTTT
-	TRBV6-5	TRBD1	TRBJ1-1	CASIKLIGGADLNTEAFF	TGTGCCAGCATCAAACTCATAGGGGGCGCGGACTTGAACACTGAAGCTTTCTTT
-	TRBV20-1	-	TRBJ1-5	CSASSWHSNQPQHF	TGCAGTGCTAGCTCATGGCATAGCAATCAGCCCCAGCATTTT
many	TRBV12-3/TRBV12-4	-	TRBJ1-5	CASSLTGRESNQPQHF	TGTGCCAGCAGTTTAACTGGCAGGGAATCCAATCAGCCCCAGCATTTT
-	TRBV12-3/TRBV12-4	TRBD1	TRBJ2-5	CASSLGTGGLKTQYF	TGTGCCAGCAGTTTAGGGACAGGGGGCTTGAAGACCCAGTACTTC
-	TRBV5-1	-	TRBJ1-5	CASNPGEGSQPQHF	TGCGCCAGCAACCCCGGGGAGGGGTCTCAGCCCCAGCATTTT
-	TRBV12-3/TRBV12-4	-	TRBJ1-4	CASRPLDGGHATNEKLFF	TGTGCCAGCAGACCACTCGATGGGGGACACGCAACTAATGAAAAACTGTTTTTT
-	TRBV4-3	-	TRBJ2-4	CASTQDGLTKNIQYF	TGCGCCAGCACCCAAGATGGATTAACCAAAAACATTCAGTACTTC
medium-sized	TRBV4-1	-	TRBJ2-1	CASSQDDRGGYNEQFF	TGCGCCAGCAGCCAAGATGACCGAGGGGGGTACAATGAGCAGTTCTTC
-	TRBV7-9	-	TRBJ2-7	CASSRQEFEKYF	TGTGCCAGCAGCCGACAGGAATTCGAGAAGTACTTC
few	TRBV24-1	TRBD2	TRBJ2-1	CATSDNTGLAGAAEQFF	TGTGCCACCAGTGACAACACTGGACTAGCGGGAGCGGCTGAGCAGTTCTTC
-	TRBV7-3	-	TRBJ1-1	CASSFRPGDDAFF	TGTGCCAGCAGCTTTCGACCCGGGGACGACGCTTTCTTT
-	TRBV6-1	-	TRBJ2-7	CACSEFSAGRSEHYF	TGTGCCTGCAGTGAATTCTCGGCAGGGAGGTCCGAACATTACTTC
-	TRBV12-3/TRBV12-4	-	TRBJ2-2	CASSLSSSKTGELFF	TGTGCCAGCAGTTTGAGTTCGTCGAAGACCGGGGAGCTGTTTTTT
-	TRBV7-2	-	TRBJ2-1	CASSKRDSHNEQFF	TGTGCCAGCAGCAAGAGGGACTCCCACAATGAGCAGTTCTTC
few	TRBV20-1	TRBD1	TRBJ1-6	CSARDVGTGAGSPLHF	TGCAGTGCTAGAGATGTAGGGACAGGGGCGGGTTCACCCCTCCACTTT
-	TRBV10-2	TRBD1	TRBJ2-1	CASAESTGGYNEQFF	TGCGCCAGCGCTGAAAGTACAGGGGGCTACAATGAGCAGTTCTTC
-	TRBV28	TRBD1	TRBJ2-6	CASSTQGAIYSGANVLTF	TGTGCCAGCAGTACACAGGGGGCTATTTACTCTGGTGCCAACGTCCTGACTTTC
-	TRBV6-6	-	TRBJ1-4	CAGRLRGVNEKLFF	TGTGCCGGCAGGTTGCGGGGGGTTAATGAAAAACTGTTTTTT
-	TRBV11-1	TRBD1	TRBJ2-7	CASTWTGHSYEQYF	TGTGCCAGTACTTGGACAGGTCACTCCTACGAGCAGTACTTC
-	TRBV20-1	-	TRBJ2-7	CSWGRRAPFYDQYF	TGCAGCTGGGGCAGGAGGGCACCTTTCTACGATCAATACTTC
-	TRBV20-1	TRBD1	TRBJ1-5	CSASAGGADQPQHF	TGCAGTGCTAGCGCAGGGGGCGCCGATCAGCCCCAGCATTTT
few	TRBV20-1	-	TRBJ1-2	CNALNYGYTF	TGCAATGCGCTTAACTATGGCTACACCTTC
-	TRBV29-1	-	TRBJ1-2	CSVGLGNYDYTF	TGCAGCGTTGGCCTGGGGAACTATGACTACACCTTC
-	TRBV12-3/TRBV12-4	-	TRBJ2-2	CASSPTRAGELFF	TGTGCCAGCAGTCCCACAAGAGCCGGGGAGCTGTTTTTT
-	TRBV10-1	-	TRBJ2-2	CASSESGYTGELFF	TGCGCCAGCAGTGAGAGCGGCTACACCGGGGAGCTGTTTTTT
-	TRBV5-4	-	TRBJ2-3	CASNFVTAYTDTQYF	TGTGCCAGCAACTTTGTGACGGCTTACACAGATACGCAGTATTTT
-	TRBV12-3/TRBV12-4	-	TRBJ2-7	CASRGSLEGFPYCPRYF	TGTGCCAGCAGGGGTAGTTTGGAGGGGTTCCCTTACTGTCCGCGGTACTTC
-	TRBV12-3/TRBV12-4	TRBD1	TRBJ1-1	CTSSLVFRGSAEAFF	TGTACCAGCAGTTTAGTTTTCAGGGGGAGCGCTGAAGCTTTCTTT
-	TRBV12-3/TRBV12-4	-	TRBJ2-7	CASRPRTGTSHEQYF	TGTGCCAGCAGGCCCAGGACCGGCACTTCCCACGAGCAGTACTTC
-	TRBV6-6	-	TRBJ2-6	CASSRSGANVLTF	TGTGCCAGCAGTCGATCTGGGGCCAACGTCCTGACTTTC
once	TRBV4-1	TRBD2	TRBJ2-3	CTSSHRLAGTYTQYF	TGCACCAGCAGCCATCGACTAGCGGGGACATATACGCAGTATTTT
few	TRBV20-1	-	TRBJ2-3	CSTSRLDTDTQYF	TGCAGTACTAGTCGGCTGGACACAGATACGCAGTATTTT